The 13 T cell receptor beta chains below all came from one sample that was sequenced in a study of control samples from healthy donors and cancer patients. TCRdb's copy holds only in-frame clones and misses some; the assay was immunoSEQ multiplex PCR. The profile shows more than 65,000 clones, over 65% of them singletons. The sample comprised blood. These receptors all come from a man aged 50-59 years in good health.

The chain couples TRBV5-4 to TRBJ2-5; a weak D match, TRBD2 (6 bases). Trimming shortened V by 1 base and J by 5 bases, and 9 bases separated the two germline ends. Looked up from germline, CDR1 is SGHNT and CDR2 is YYREEE (reference sequence). CDR3 length: 13 amino acids. The CDR3 loop is CASSLPGRETQYF. CDR3 nucleotide sequence: TGTGCCAGCAGCTTGCCAGGGAGGGAGACCCAGTACTTC.

J is TRBJ1-2 and V is TRBV28; no reliable D call. The CDR3 runs 12 residues. The germline gives CDR1 MDHEN, CDR2 SYDVKM. V lost 6 bases to trimming and J lost 5 bases, with 10 bases between them. The CDR3 is CASRTGDYGYTF. The CDR3 bases are TGTGCCAGCAGGACCGGGGATTATGGCTACACCTTC.

The rearrangement uses TRBV11-3 and TRBJ2-3; D is ambiguous. V was pared by 0 bases and J by 6 bases, with 10 bases between. CDR3 length equals 14 residues. From germline, CDR1 is SGHNT and CDR2 YENEEA. The CDR3 is CASSLEAGSDTQYF. The CDR3 DNA sequence: TGTGCCAGCAGCTTAGAAGCAGGATCTGATACGCAGTATTTT.

CDR3 nucleotide sequence: TGTGCCAGCAGCACCCCCTCCCAGGTCAGCGGGAGGCCCGGGGAGCTGTTTTTT. Protein product: CASSTPSQVSGRPGELFF. This chain uses TRBV6-2 or TRBV6-3 with TRBJ2-2, with TRBD2 matching over 9 bases. The trim removed 6 bases at V and 6 bases at J, leaving 17 bases unmatched. CDR3 size: 18 residues. Germline V gene lookup returns CDR1 MNHEY and CDR2 SVGEGT.

The CDR3, as DNA: TGTGCCAGCAGCGAAAGGTCCGGGACAGGGGTGGAAAAACTGTTTTTT. It yields the protein CASSERSGTGVEKLFF. The V and J genes are TRBV5-6 and TRBJ1-4; 10 nucleotides agree with TRBD1. The CDR3 extends over 16 amino acids. CDR1 SGHDT and CDR2 YYEEEE come from the germline V gene. The V segment lost 4 bases and the J segment 8 bases; nucleotides outside the gene matches: 11. The full variable domain, completed using reference TRBV5-6 and TRBJ1-4, is DAGVTQSPTHLIKTRGQQVTLRCSPKSGHDTVSWYQQALGQGPQFIFQYYEEEERQRGNFPDRFSGHQFPNYSSELNVNALLLGDSALYLCASSERSGTGVEKLFFGSGTQLSVL.

In its sample, this clone was seen a few times. This chain's CDR3 is CASSGPGQGAGGYTF. Written as DNA, the CDR3 is TGTGCCAGCAGCGGTCCGGGACAGGGGGCTGGCGGCTACACCTTC. The chain combines TRBV7-2 with TRBJ1-2, with 12 bases identical to TRBD1. Germline CDR1 SGHTA, CDR2 FQGNSA. The CDR3 spans 15 residues. Germline trimming cut 5 bases from V and 8 bases from J; bases unmatched to any gene: 9.

This clone was found once. The chain recombines TRBV5-1 with TRBJ2-3; perhaps TRBD1 as D (5 bases). V was trimmed by 4 bases and J by 8 bases, leaving 23 bases between them. The CDR3 is 16 residues long. CDR1 is SGHRS, CDR2 YFSETQ, per germline. The DNA for the CDR3 is TGCGCCAGCAGCCAACGACATGGGGCCGGGTTTATTACGCAGTATTTT. The encoded protein is CASSQRHGAGFITQYF.

The rearrangement uses TRBV7-9 and TRBJ2-2, with D possibly being TRBD2 (5 bases). CDR1 is SEHNR, CDR2 FQNEAQ, per germline (reference sequence). This CDR3 region has 14 residues. Trimming left V 1 base short and J 7 bases short, with 10 bases between. For the CDR3, the DNA is TGTGCCAGCAGCTTAGACTCCCGGGGCGGGGAGCTGTTTTTT. This translates into CASSLDSRGGELFF.

V gene TRBV3-1 (or the pseudogene TRBV3-2) combines with J gene TRBJ2-3; 8 nucleotides align to TRBD2. J lost 2 bases, V lost 4 bases, and 11 bases had no gene match. The CDR3 contains 17 residues. Germline lookup yields CDR1 LGHDT and CDR2 YNNKEL (reference sequence). Here the CDR3 DNA reads TGTGCCAGCAGCCCCAGCCCCCAGCGGGAGCACACAGATACGCAGTATTTT. Its translation: CASSPSPQREHTDTQYF.

J is TRBJ1-3 and V is TRBV2; a weak D match, TRBD1 (6 bases). The CDR3 has 14 amino acids. Deletions cut 6 bases from V and 2 bases from J, with 11 bases between. The germline CDR1 and CDR2 sequences are SNHLY and FYNNEI. For the CDR3, the DNA is TGTGCCAGCAGCTTCACAGGGACTGGAAACACCATATATTTT. It encodes CASSFTGTGNTIYF.

This chain connects TRBV7-9 to TRBJ1-6; possibly TRBD1 for D (5 bases). There are 15 residues in the CDR3. CDR1 is SEHNR, CDR2 FQNEAQ, per germline (reference sequence). The germline V and J ends were trimmed by 0 bases and 9 bases, with 12 bases remaining between them. Here the CDR3 reads CASSLAGTRGSPLHF. The CDR3 nucleotides read TGTGCCAGCAGCTTAGCCGGGACGCGGGGTTCACCCCTCCACTTT.

The sample holds one count of this clone. The genes are TRBV6-1 and TRBJ2-3; D might be TRBD1 (5 bases). Trimming left V 0 bases short and J 1 base short, with 11 bases between. This CDR3 has 16 amino acids. CDR1 and CDR2 (germline): MNHNS, SASEGT. DNA of the CDR3: TGTGCCAGCAGTGAAGCGCAGGGATGGGGCACAGATACGCAGTATTTT. It specifies CASSEAQGWGTDTQYF.

The chain couples TRBV3-1 (or the pseudogene TRBV3-2) to TRBJ2-7; 7 bases align to TRBD1. CDR1 is LGHDT and CDR2 is YNNKEL in the germline V gene (reference sequence). Losses at the gene ends were 4 bases for V and 3 bases for J; bases not matched to a gene: 6. The CDR3 totals 14 residues. As DNA, the CDR3 is TGTGCCAGCAGCCGACGGGACAGTTACTACGAGCAGTACTTC. Encoded protein: CASSRRDSYYEQYF.